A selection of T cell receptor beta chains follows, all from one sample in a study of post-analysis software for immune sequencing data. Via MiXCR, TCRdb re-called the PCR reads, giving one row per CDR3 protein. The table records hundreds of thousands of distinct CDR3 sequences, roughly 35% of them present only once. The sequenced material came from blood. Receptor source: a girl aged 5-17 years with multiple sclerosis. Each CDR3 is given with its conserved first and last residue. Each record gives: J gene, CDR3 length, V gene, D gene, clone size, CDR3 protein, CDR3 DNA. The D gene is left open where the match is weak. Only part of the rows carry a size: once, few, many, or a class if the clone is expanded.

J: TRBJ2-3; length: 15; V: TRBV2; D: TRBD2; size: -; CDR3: CASTSSGGSGDTQYF; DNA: TGTGCCAGCACCTCTAGCGGGGGGTCCGGGGATACGCAGTATTTT
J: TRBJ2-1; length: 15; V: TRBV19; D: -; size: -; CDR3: CASSIVGGEYNEQFF; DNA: TGTGCCAGTAGTATAGTGGGGGGAGAGTACAATGAGCAGTTCTTC
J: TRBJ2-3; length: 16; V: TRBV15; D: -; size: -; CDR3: CATSRDRASRTDTQYF; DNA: TGTGCCACCAGCAGAGATCGCGCGTCGAGGACAGATACGCAGTATTTT
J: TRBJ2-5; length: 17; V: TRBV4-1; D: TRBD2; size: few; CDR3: CASSRTAGGQSQETQYF; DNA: TGCGCCAGCAGTCGGACAGCGGGGGGCCAGTCCCAAGAGACCCAGTACTTC
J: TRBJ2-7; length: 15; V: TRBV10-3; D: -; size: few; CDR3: CAISTGGGETYEQYF; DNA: TGTGCCATCAGCACAGGGGGGGGCGAAACCTACGAGCAGTACTTC
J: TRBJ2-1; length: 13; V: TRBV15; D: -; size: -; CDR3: CATSIDGRREQFF; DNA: TGTGCCACCAGCATCGACGGTCGTCGAGAGCAGTTCTTC
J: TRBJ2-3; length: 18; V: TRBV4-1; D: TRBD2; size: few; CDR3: CASSHGSGGGAMTDTQYF; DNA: TGCGCCAGCAGCCATGGTTCGGGCGGGGGGGCCATGACAGATACGCAGTATTTT
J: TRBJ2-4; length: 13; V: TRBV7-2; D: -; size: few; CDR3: CASSLEGRDIQYF; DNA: TGTGCCAGCAGCTTAGAAGGTCGCGACATTCAGTACTTC
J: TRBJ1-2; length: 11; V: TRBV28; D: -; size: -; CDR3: CASKSGYGYTF; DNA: TGTGCCAGCAAGTCGGGGTATGGCTACACCTTC
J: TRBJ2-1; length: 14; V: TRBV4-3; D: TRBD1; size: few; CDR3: CASSPGQGSYEQFF; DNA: TGCGCCAGCAGCCCTGGACAGGGGTCATATGAGCAGTTCTTC
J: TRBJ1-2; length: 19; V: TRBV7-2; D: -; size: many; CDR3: CASSLDGWPRRGFSPGYTF; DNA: TGTGCCAGCAGCTTAGACGGCTGGCCCCGCAGAGGATTTAGCCCTGGCTACACCTTC
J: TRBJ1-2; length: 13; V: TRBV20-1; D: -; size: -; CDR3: CSANSLGDYGYTF; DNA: TGCAGTGCGAACAGCTTAGGGGACTATGGCTACACCTTC
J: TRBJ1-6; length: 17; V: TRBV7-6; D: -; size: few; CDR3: CASSLDPFPTYNSPLHF; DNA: TGTGCCAGCAGCTTAGACCCCTTCCCTACTTATAATTCACCCCTCCACTTT
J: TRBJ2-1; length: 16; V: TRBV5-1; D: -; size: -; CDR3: CASSLGTRKVYNEQFF; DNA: TGCGCCAGCAGCTTGGGGACCAGGAAGGTCTACAATGAGCAGTTCTTC
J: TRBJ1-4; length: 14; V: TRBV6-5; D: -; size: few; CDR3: CASSYHRPPEKLFF; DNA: TGTGCCAGCAGTTACCACAGGCCCCCGGAAAAACTGTTTTTT
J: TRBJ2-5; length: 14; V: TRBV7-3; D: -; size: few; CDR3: CASSLTGPGGTQYF; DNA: TGTGCCAGCAGCTTAACGGGGCCGGGCGGGACCCAGTACTTC
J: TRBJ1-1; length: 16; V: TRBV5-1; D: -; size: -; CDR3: CASKSNGQVGGTEAFF; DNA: TGCGCCAGCAAAAGTAATGGTCAGGTAGGGGGCACTGAAGCTTTCTTT
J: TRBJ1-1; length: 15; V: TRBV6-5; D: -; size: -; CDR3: CASSYSGGFNTEAFF; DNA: TGTGCCAGCAGCTACTCTGGAGGCTTTAACACTGAAGCTTTCTTT
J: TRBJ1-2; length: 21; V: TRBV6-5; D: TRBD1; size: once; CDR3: CAGSYSITGEGQGAEDYGYTF; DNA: TGTGCCGGCAGTTACTCGATTACGGGGGAAGGACAGGGTGCTGAAGACTATGGCTACACCTTC
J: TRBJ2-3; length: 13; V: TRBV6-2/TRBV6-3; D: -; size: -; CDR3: CASSAVGSDTQYF; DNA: TGTGCCAGCAGCGCCGTGGGGTCGGATACGCAGTATTTT
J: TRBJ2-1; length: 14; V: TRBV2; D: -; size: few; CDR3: CASSSKGLYNEQFF; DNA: TGTGCCAGCAGTAGTAAGGGGCTCTACAATGAGCAGTTCTTC
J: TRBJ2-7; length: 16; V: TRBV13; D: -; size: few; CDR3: CASSISTGFEPYEQYF; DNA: TGTGCCAGCAGCATCTCCACAGGGTTCGAGCCCTACGAGCAGTACTTC
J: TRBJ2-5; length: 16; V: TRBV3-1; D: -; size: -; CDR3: CASSQDWGDSRETQYF; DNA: TGTGCCAGCAGCCAAGATTGGGGGGACAGCCGAGAGACCCAGTACTTC
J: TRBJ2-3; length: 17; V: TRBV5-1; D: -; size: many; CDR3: CASSGTRYRGGTDTQYF; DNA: TGCGCCAGCAGCGGAACGCGCTACAGGGGAGGGACAGATACGCAGTATTTT
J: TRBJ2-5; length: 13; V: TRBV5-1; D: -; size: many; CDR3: CASSRSSQETQYF; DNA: TGCGCCAGCAGCAGATCCAGCCAAGAGACCCAGTACTTC
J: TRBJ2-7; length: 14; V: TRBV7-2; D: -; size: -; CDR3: CASSLRGGQSEQYF; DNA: TGTGCCAGCAGCTTGAGGGGGGGGCAGAGCGAGCAGTACTTC
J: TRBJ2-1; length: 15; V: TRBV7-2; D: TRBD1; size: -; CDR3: CASSNQGAAYNEQFF; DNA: TGTGCCAGCAGCAACCAGGGGGCGGCCTACAATGAGCAGTTCTTC
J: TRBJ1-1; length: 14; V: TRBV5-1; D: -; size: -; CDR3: CASSSAGGHTEAFF; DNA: TGCGCCAGCAGCTCGGCCGGGGGGCACACTGAAGCTTTCTTT
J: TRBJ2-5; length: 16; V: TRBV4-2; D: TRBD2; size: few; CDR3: CASSQASGGTQETQYF; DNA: TGTGCCAGCAGCCAAGCTAGCGGGGGGACCCAAGAGACCCAGTACTTC
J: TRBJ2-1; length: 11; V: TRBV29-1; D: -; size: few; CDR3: CSVALYNEQFF; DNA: TGCAGCGTTGCCCTTTACAATGAGCAGTTCTTC
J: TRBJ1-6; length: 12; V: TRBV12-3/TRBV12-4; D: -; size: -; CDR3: CASSESLEALHF; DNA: TGTGCCAGCAGTGAGAGCTTGGAGGCCCTCCACTTT
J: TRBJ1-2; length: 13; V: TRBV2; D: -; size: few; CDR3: CASSEVESSSYTF; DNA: TGTGCCAGCAGTGAAGTGGAGAGCAGTAGCTACACCTTC
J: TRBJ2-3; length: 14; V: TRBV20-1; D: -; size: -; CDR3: CSARDGLYTDTQYF; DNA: TGCAGTGCTAGAGATGGACTTTACACAGATACGCAGTATTTT
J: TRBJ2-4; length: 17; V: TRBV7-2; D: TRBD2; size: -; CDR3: CASSLRGGPLTKNIQYF; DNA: TGTGCCAGCAGCTTACGGGGGGGGCCCCTAACTAAAAACATTCAGTACTTC
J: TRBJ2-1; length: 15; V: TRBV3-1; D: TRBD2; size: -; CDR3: CASSTRLAVLVEQFF; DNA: TGTGCCAGCAGCACCCGACTAGCGGTCTTGGTTGAGCAGTTCTTC
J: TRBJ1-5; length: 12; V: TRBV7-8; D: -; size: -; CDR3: CASSDGGQPQHF; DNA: TGTGCCAGCAGCGACGGAGGTCAGCCCCAGCATTTT
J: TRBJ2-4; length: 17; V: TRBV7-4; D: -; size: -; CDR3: CASSLNAAGAGANIQYF; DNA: TGTGCCAGCAGCCTAAATGCGGCGGGGGCTGGGGCAAACATTCAGTACTTC
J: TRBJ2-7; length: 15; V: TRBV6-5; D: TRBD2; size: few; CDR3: CASSSVSGGAYEQYF; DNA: TGTGCCAGCAGCTCCGTGAGCGGGGGGGCGTACGAGCAGTACTTC
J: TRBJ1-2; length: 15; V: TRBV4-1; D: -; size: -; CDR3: CASSQGLTVSYGYTF; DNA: TGCGCCAGCAGCCAAGGGCTGACAGTCAGCTATGGCTACACCTTC
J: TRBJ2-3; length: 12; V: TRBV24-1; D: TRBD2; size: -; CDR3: CAGSGGTDTQYF; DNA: TGTGCCGGATCGGGGGGGACAGATACGCAGTATTTT
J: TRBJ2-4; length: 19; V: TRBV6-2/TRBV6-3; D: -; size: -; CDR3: CASSYSPSWRGLTKNIQYF; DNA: TGTGCCAGCAGTTACAGCCCGAGTTGGCGGGGGCTGACCAAAAACATTCAGTACTTC
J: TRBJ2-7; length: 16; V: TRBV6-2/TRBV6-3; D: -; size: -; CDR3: CASSTPRTEACHEQYF; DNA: TGTGCCAGCAGCACTCCGAGGACAGAGGCCTGCCACGAGCAGTACTTC
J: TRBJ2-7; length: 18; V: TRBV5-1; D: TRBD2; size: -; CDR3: CASSLGLGTSGNLYEQYF; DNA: TGCGCCAGCAGCCTCGGCCTAGGGACTAGCGGGAATCTCTACGAGCAGTACTTC
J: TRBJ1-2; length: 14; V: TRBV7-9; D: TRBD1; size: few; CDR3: CASSLTGGAGGYTF; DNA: TGTGCCAGCAGCCTTACAGGGGGCGCAGGTGGCTACACCTTC
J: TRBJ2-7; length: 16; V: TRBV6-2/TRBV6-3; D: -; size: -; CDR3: CASSYNSGNPSSEQYF; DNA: TGTGCCAGCAGTTATAACTCGGGCAACCCGAGTAGCGAGCAGTACTTC
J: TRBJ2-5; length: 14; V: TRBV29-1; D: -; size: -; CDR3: CSVLRVGGQETQYF; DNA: TGCAGCGTGTTGCGGGTAGGGGGCCAAGAGACCCAGTACTTC
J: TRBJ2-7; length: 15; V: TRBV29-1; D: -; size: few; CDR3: CSVETTGSPGGEQYF; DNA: TGCAGCGTGGAAACGACAGGTTCTCCTGGGGGCGAGCAGTACTTC
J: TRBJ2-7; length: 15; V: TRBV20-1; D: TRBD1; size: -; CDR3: CSAWDRHDHDYEQYF; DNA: TGCAGTGCCTGGGACAGACATGACCATGACTACGAGCAGTACTTC
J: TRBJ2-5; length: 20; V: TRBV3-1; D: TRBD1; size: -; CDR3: CASSQDYLTGGGGPKETQYF; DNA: TGTGCCAGCAGCCAAGATTACTTGACAGGGGGCGGTGGCCCCAAAGAGACCCAGTACTTC
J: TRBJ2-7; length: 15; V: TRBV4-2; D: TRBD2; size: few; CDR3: CASSPELAGAYEQYF; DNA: TGTGCCAGCAGCCCCGAACTAGCGGGGGCCTACGAGCAGTACTTC
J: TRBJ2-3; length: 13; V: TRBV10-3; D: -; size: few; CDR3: CAISDRDTDTQYF; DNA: TGTGCCATCAGTGATAGAGACACAGATACGCAGTATTTT
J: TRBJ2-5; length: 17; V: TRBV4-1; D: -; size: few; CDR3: CASSPETSGRGQETQYF; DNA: TGCGCCAGCAGCCCTGAAACTAGTGGCCGGGGCCAAGAGACCCAGTACTTC
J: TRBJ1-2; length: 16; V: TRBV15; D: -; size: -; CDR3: CVTSPGRQLLNYGYTF; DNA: TGTGTCACCAGTCCCGGGAGGCAACTCCTTAACTATGGCTACACCTTC